The rows below give T cell receptor beta chains drawn from one sample of a study of cytomegalovirus exposure and HLA in healthy donors. Profiling relied on immunoSEQ multiplex PCR, and the TCRdb table lists in-frame clones only, not all of them. The repertoire holds over 130,000 clones, with roughly two thirds as singletons. The sequencing input was PBMCs. Source of these receptors: a male donor in good health and CMV-seronegative. Both conserved end residues are part of each CDR3. The order of the fields is J gene, clone size, D gene, V gene, CDR3 DNA, CDR3 protein. The D gene is left open where the match is weak. Clone size is stated in some rows and not others, as once, few, many or a class when expanded.

j_call: TRBJ1-2; clone_size: .; d_call: .; v_call: TRBV4-1; cdr3_nt: TGCGCCAGCAGCCCCGCGCCCGGACAGCATTTCAACTATGGCTACACCTTC; cdr3_aa: CASSPAPGQHFNYGYTF
j_call: TRBJ1-2; clone_size: .; d_call: .; v_call: TRBV19; cdr3_nt: TGTGCCAGTAGTCCTCGGACAGTGGCATATGGCTACACCTTC; cdr3_aa: CASSPRTVAYGYTF
j_call: TRBJ2-3; clone_size: .; d_call: TRBD2; v_call: TRBV5-1; cdr3_nt: TGCGCCAGCAGGGGGGGGTCCTCGGCAGATACGCAGTATTTT; cdr3_aa: CASRGGSSADTQYF
j_call: TRBJ1-1; clone_size: .; d_call: .; v_call: TRBV7-2; cdr3_nt: TGTGCCAGCAGCTTAGGGATGGGGGGAACAGGCACTGAAGCTTTCTTT; cdr3_aa: CASSLGMGGTGTEAFF
j_call: TRBJ2-2; clone_size: .; d_call: TRBD2; v_call: TRBV7-8; cdr3_nt: TGTGCCAGCAGCCCCAGGCGGGACTATAGGGGGGAGCTGTTTTTT; cdr3_aa: CASSPRRDYRGELFF
j_call: TRBJ2-3; clone_size: once; d_call: .; v_call: TRBV30; cdr3_nt: TGTGCCTGGAACGTGGGGGCCATAGATACGCAGTATTTT; cdr3_aa: CAWNVGAIDTQYF
j_call: TRBJ1-6; clone_size: once; d_call: .; v_call: TRBV7-9; cdr3_nt: TGTGCCAGCAGCTTAGGAAAGGGAGCCGGCTTTTATAATTCACCCCTCCACTTT; cdr3_aa: CASSLGKGAGFYNSPLHF
j_call: TRBJ1-1; clone_size: once; d_call: .; v_call: TRBV28; cdr3_nt: TGTGCCAGCAGTTTATTGACTTTCGGAAACACTGAAGCTTTCTTT; cdr3_aa: CASSLLTFGNTEAFF
j_call: TRBJ2-6; clone_size: .; d_call: .; v_call: TRBV11-2; cdr3_nt: TGTGCCAGCAGCCCCATTAAAAACGGGGGAAGCTCTGGGGCCAACGTCCTGACTTTC; cdr3_aa: CASSPIKNGGSSGANVLTF
j_call: TRBJ1-5; clone_size: .; d_call: TRBD1; v_call: TRBV5-6; cdr3_nt: TGTGCCAGCAGCTTCGGACAGGGGGCGGCCCAGCCCCAGCATTTT; cdr3_aa: CASSFGQGAAQPQHF
j_call: TRBJ1-2; clone_size: .; d_call: .; v_call: TRBV30; cdr3_nt: TGTGCCTGGAAAGGACAACTCAACTATGGCTACACCTTC; cdr3_aa: CAWKGQLNYGYTF
j_call: TRBJ1-5; clone_size: .; d_call: .; v_call: TRBV5-4; cdr3_nt: TGTGCCAGCAGCCCTTTACTTAGCAATCAGCCCCAGCATTTT; cdr3_aa: CASSPLLSNQPQHF
j_call: TRBJ2-1; clone_size: few; d_call: TRBD1; v_call: TRBV6-1; cdr3_nt: TGTGCCAGCAGTAGACGACAGGGTATTATTCCTGAGCAGTTCTTC; cdr3_aa: CASSRRQGIIPEQFF
j_call: TRBJ1-6; clone_size: .; d_call: TRBD1; v_call: TRBV30; cdr3_nt: TGTGCCTGGAGTCCGGGGACAGGTTCACCCCTCCACTTT; cdr3_aa: CAWSPGTGSPLHF
j_call: TRBJ1-1; clone_size: few; d_call: .; v_call: TRBV7-3; cdr3_nt: TGTGCCAGCAGCTTATCGGGGGCGGGGGGCACTGAAGCTTTCTTT; cdr3_aa: CASSLSGAGGTEAFF
j_call: TRBJ1-2; clone_size: .; d_call: .; v_call: TRBV25-1; cdr3_nt: TGTGCCAGCAGCGGAGATTTCTATGGCTACACCTTC; cdr3_aa: CASSGDFYGYTF
j_call: TRBJ1-6; clone_size: .; d_call: TRBD1; v_call: TRBV6-8; cdr3_nt: TGTGCCAGCACTTCTCCTACAGGGGAAACGCTTAATTCACCCCTCCACTTT; cdr3_aa: CASTSPTGETLNSPLHF
j_call: TRBJ2-7; clone_size: .; d_call: .; v_call: TRBV27; cdr3_nt: TGTGCCAGCAGTTGGCAGGCTCAGTCCTACGAGCAGTACTTC; cdr3_aa: CASSWQAQSYEQYF
j_call: TRBJ1-3; clone_size: few; d_call: .; v_call: TRBV19; cdr3_nt: TGTGCCAGTAGCGTGACACAGACTGGAAACACCATATATTTT; cdr3_aa: CASSVTQTGNTIYF